These 31 T cell receptor beta chains share one sample of origin, sequenced in a study of blood T cell repertoires in COVID-19. Sequenced by immunoSEQ multiplex PCR; TCRdb stores in-frame clones only, minus some. This table has roughly 60,000 clones, approximately 72% appearing once. The material sequenced was peripheral blood. The receptors shown here come from a woman aged 65 to 85 with COVID-19, enrolled during active disease.

This chain uses TRBV6-5 with TRBJ1-1; D gene uncertain. The length of the CDR3 is 13 residues. V lost 7 bases and J lost 4, with 13 bases in between. Germline V lookup: CDR1 MNHEY, CDR2 SVGAGI. The CDR3, as DNA: TGTGCCAGCACGTTTACATCGGGCACTGAAGCTTTCTTT. Protein sequence: CASTFTSGTEAFF.

The chain joins TRBV9 to TRBJ2-3, with D uncertain. CDR3 length: 14 amino acids. The germline V gene encodes CDR1 SGDLS and CDR2 YYNGEE. Trimming stripped 0 bases from V and 9 bases from J, with 14 bases between. In DNA form, the CDR3 reads TGTGCCAGCAGCGTAGCTATGGGTAGGCGGACGCAGTATTTT. Translation: CASSVAMGRRTQYF. Drawing the rest from reference TRBV9 and TRBJ2-3, the complete variable domain is DSGVTQTPKHLITATGQRVTLRCSPRSGDLSVYWYQQSLDQGLQFLIQYYNGEERAKGNILERFSAQQFPDLHSELNLSSLELGDSALYFCASSVAMGRRTQYFGPGTRLTVL.

The chain carries TRBV9 and TRBJ1-5, with D unclear. This CDR3 contains 15 residues. The germline gives CDR1 SGDLS, CDR2 YYNGEE. The V and J ends lost 0 bases and 2 bases respectively, with 9 bases between them. The CDR3 DNA reads as TGTGCCAGCAGCGTAGGAGGGAACGGCAATCAGCCCCAGCATTTT. Translation gives CASSVGGNGNQPQHF.

This clone has a handful of counts. This chain connects TRBV5-1 to TRBJ2-7; 8 bases line up with TRBD2. J gave up 6 bases and V 3 bases, and 8 bases lay outside the gene matches. The CDR3 loop spans 14 amino acids. Germline values: CDR1 SGHRS, CDR2 YFSETQ. This CDR3 is CASSSAGGEGEQYF. In DNA, the CDR3 is TGCGCCAGCAGCTCGGCGGGGGGCGAGGGCGAGCAGTACTTC.

This clone came up once. This rearrangement joins TRBV14 to TRBJ2-1, with 12 bases fitting TRBD2. Germline V lookup: CDR1 SGHDN, CDR2 FVKESK. V gave up 1 base and J gave up 0 bases; unmatched junction bases: 10. The CDR3 length is 20 residues. Here the CDR3 DNA reads TGTGCCAGCAGCCAAGTAGGACTAGCGGGGTGGGAAAGCTCCTACAATGAGCAGTTCTTC. This gives the protein CASSQVGLAGWESSYNEQFF.

This clone came up once. V usage is TRBV6-5 and J usage is TRBJ2-1; 8 positions match TRBD2. The CDR3 sequence is 15 residues long. V lost 10 bases to trimming and J lost 7 bases; unmatched junction nucleotides: 15. The germline CDR1 and CDR2 sequences are MNHEY and SVGAGI. CDR3 in DNA: TGTGCCACCTGGATCCGGGAGGGCCAGTCAAATGAGCAGTTCTTC. As protein: CATWIREGQSNEQFF.

This clone was seen a handful of times. The V and J genes are TRBV11-3 and TRBJ1-3, with 8 bases matching TRBD1. The CDR3 is 15 residues long. In germline, CDR1 is SGHNT, CDR2 YENEEA. V gave up 8 bases and J gave up 2 bases; unmatched junction bases: 8. The CDR3, as DNA: TGTGCCAGCTCCCCCGGACAGGGACCTGGAAACACCATATATTTT. Translation: CASSPGQGPGNTIYF. The variable domain in full, completed from reference TRBV11-3 and TRBJ1-3, reads EAGVVQSPRYKIIEKKQPVAFWCNPISGHNTLYWYLQNLGQGPELLIRYENEEAVDDSQLPKDRFSAERLKGVDSTLKIQPAELGDSAVYLCASSPGQGPGNTIYFGEGSWLTVV.

The CDR3 spells CASSPGQVSSYNSPLHF. The DNA of the CDR3 is TGTGCCAGCAGCCCCGGACAGGTGAGCTCCTATAATTCACCCCTCCACTTT. The chain carries TRBV11-3 and TRBJ1-6; 7 bases map to TRBD1. CDR3 length equals 17 residues. Trimming removed 5 bases from V and 0 bases from J; junction bases left unmatched: 7. Germline V gene sequence: CDR1 SGHNT, CDR2 YENEEA.

The V and J genes are TRBV28 and TRBJ2-2; 8 bases are a match to TRBD1. CDR3 length: 18 amino acids. Germline CDR1 is MDHEN and CDR2 is SYDVKM. V trimming: 4 bases; J trimming: 0 bases; junction bases outside the gene matches: 10. CDR3 bases: TGTGCCAGCAGTTCCCTCTTACAGGGGGAAGCGAACACCGGGGAGCTGTTTTTT. Translated: CASSSLLQGEANTGELFF.

This clone was detected only once. The V gene is TRBV5-1, the J gene TRBJ2-7, with 8 bases fitting TRBD1. Germline trimming cut 0 bases from V and 2 bases from J; bases unmatched to any gene: 1. The germline CDR1 and CDR2 sequences are SGHRS and YFSETQ. CDR3 length equals 14 residues. CDR3 coding DNA: TGCGCCAGCAGCTTGGCAGGGGGCACCTACGAGCAGTACTTC. Translated, it gives CASSLAGGTYEQYF.

The genes are TRBV12-3 or TRBV12-4 and TRBJ1-5; D gene ambiguous. The CDR3 is made up of 13 amino acids. Trimming stripped 6 bases from V and 2 bases from J, with 8 bases between. Here the CDR3 reads CASSSQGNQPQHF. CDR3 bases: TGTGCCAGCAGCAGCCAGGGCAATCAGCCCCAGCATTTT.

This rearrangement joins TRBV27 to TRBJ2-7, with 7 bases that match TRBD1. The CDR3 covers 14 residues. Germline CDR1 and CDR2: MNHEY and SMNVEV (reference sequence). V lost 10 bases and J lost 3; bases outside the gene matches: 12. CDR3 residues: CATAQPGQSYEQYV. DNA of the CDR3: TGTGCCACCGCCCAACCGGGACAGAGCTACGAGCAGTACGTC.

The chain has TRBV10-3 and TRBJ1-4, with D possibly matching TRBD1 (6 bases). V was cut by 5 bases and J by 14 bases, with 18 bases left in between. The length of the CDR3 is 13 residues. Germline lookup yields CDR1 ENHRY and CDR2 SYGVKD. Written as DNA, the CDR3 is TGTGCCATCAGTTCAATGGGGGGGCTCCCCCTGTTTTTT. This encodes CAISSMGGLPLFF.

The chain recombines TRBV27 with TRBJ2-1; D is perhaps TRBD2 (5 bases). Germline V lookup: CDR1 MNHEY, CDR2 SMNVEV (reference sequence). The CDR3 spans 12 residues. Trimming removed 3 bases from V and 8 bases from J, with 8 bases in between. CDR3 protein: CASSFIGDEQFF. CDR3 DNA sequence: TGTGCCAGCAGTTTTATCGGGGATGAGCAGTTCTTC.

The gene calls are TRBV5-6 and TRBJ2-5; D gene unclear. Germline values: CDR1 SGHDT, CDR2 YYEEEE. V lost 2 bases and J 5 bases, leaving 25 bases between the germline ends. This CDR3 has 18 amino acids. In DNA form, the CDR3 reads TGTGCCAGCAGCTTCGCACCCGCAGTCGGTCACGAGGTTGAGACCCAGTACTTC. This encodes CASSFAPAVGHEVETQYF.

The rearrangement uses TRBV29-1 and TRBJ2-2; 8 nucleotides align to TRBD1. CDR1 is SQVTM, CDR2 ANQGSEA, per germline. The V and J ends lost 6 bases and 4 bases, in that order; junction bases with no gene match: 4. This CDR3 is built from 13 residues. The CDR3 DNA sequence: TGCAGCGTACAGGGGGAAAGCACCGGGGAGCTGTTTTTT. Translating it yields CSVQGESTGELFF.

This chain joins TRBV7-9 and TRBJ1-1; D gene uncertain. V was clipped by 5 bases and J by 6 bases, with 7 bases between them. Germline CDR1 and CDR2: SEHNR and FQNEAQ (reference sequence). The CDR3 extends over 11 amino acids. CDR3 coding DNA: TGTGCCAGCAGCCGGGTCCCTGAAGCTTTCTTT. It is translated as CASSRVPEAFF.

The genes are TRBV5-1 and TRBJ1-2; D perhaps matches TRBD1 (5 bases). V lost 4 bases to trimming and J lost 7 bases, with 17 bases between them. The CDR3 has 14 residues. The germline V gene encodes CDR1 SGHRS and CDR2 YFSETQ. Here the CDR3 DNA reads TGCGCCAGCAGCGTGGGGCAGGGTGCCTCTGGCTACACCTTC. Protein product: CASSVGQGASGYTF.

The genes are TRBV19 and TRBJ1-1, with 8 bases that match TRBD1. The CDR3 is made up of 17 amino acids. The ends lost 6 bases at V and 3 bases at J; junction bases unmatched: 15. Germline V gene sequence: CDR1 LNHDA, CDR2 SQIVND (reference sequence). The CDR3, as DNA: TGTGCCAGTAGGGGCCAGGGGGCGAATCCGAAGGACACTGAAGCTTTCTTT. Encoded protein: CASRGQGANPKDTEAFF.

CDR3 amino acids: CASSPFLAGGTGTDTQYF. In DNA form, the CDR3 reads TGTGCCAGCTCACCATTCCTAGCGGGAGGTACTGGCACAGATACGCAGTATTTT. The chain is built from TRBV18 and TRBJ2-3; 11 bases line up with TRBD2. CDR1 is KGHSH, CDR2 LQKENI, per germline. Trimming removed 2 bases from V and 1 base from J; junction bases left unmatched: 8. The CDR3 is 18 amino acids. The variable domain in full, completed from reference TRBV18 and TRBJ2-3, reads NAGVMQNPRHLVRRRGQEARLRCSPMKGHSHVYWYRQLPEEGLKFMVYLQKENIIDESGMPKERFSAEFPKEGPSILRIQQVVRGDSAAYFCASSPFLAGGTGTDTQYFGPGTRLTVL.

This clone has ten or more counts. The V gene is TRBV19, the J gene TRBJ2-5; 9 bases fit TRBD1. The CDR3 runs 14 residues. The trim removed 6 bases at V and 5 bases at J, leaving 7 bases unmatched. Germline V gene lookup returns CDR1 LNHDA and CDR2 SQIVND (reference sequence). The CDR3 is CASSASGTGETQYF. The CDR3 bases are TGTGCCAGTAGCGCCTCGGGGACAGGGGAGACCCAGTACTTC.

The chain recombines TRBV2 with TRBJ2-3; D remains unclear. V lost 6 bases to trimming and J lost 2 bases, with 12 bases between them. This CDR3 has 14 amino acids. CDR1 is SNHLY, CDR2 FYNNEI, per germline. DNA of the CDR3: TGTGCCAGCAGATTGACTGCCTTCACAGATACGCAGTATTTT. Its translation is CASRLTAFTDTQYF. The full variable domain, rest sourced from reference TRBV2 and TRBJ2-3, is EPEVTQTPSHQVTQMGQEVILRCVPISNHLYFYWYRQILGQKVEFLVSFYNNEISEKSEIFDDQFSVERPDGSNFTLKIRSTKLEDSAMYFCASRLTAFTDTQYFGPGTRLTVL.

The rearrangement uses TRBV29-1 and TRBJ1-3; 8 bases match TRBD1. After removal of 6 bases from V and 3 bases from J, the junction contained 4 bases not matched to a gene. The CDR3 runs to 13 residues. Germline V gene data show CDR1 as SQVTM and CDR2 as ANQGSEA. The chain's CDR3 is CSVGTGRGNTIYF. Here the CDR3 DNA reads TGCAGCGTGGGGACAGGTCGTGGAAACACCATATATTTT.

V usage is TRBV18 and J usage is TRBJ1-4, with D perhaps TRBD1 (6 bases). V dropped 2 bases and J dropped 0 bases, with 10 bases sitting between them. The CDR3 loop spans 16 amino acids. Per germline, CDR1 KGHSH and CDR2 LQKENI. The CDR3 sequence: CASSPRTVATNEKLFF. In nucleotides, the CDR3 is TGTGCCAGCTCACCAAGGACAGTTGCAACTAATGAAAAACTGTTTTTT.

The chain joins TRBV7-2 to TRBJ2-1, with 9 bases that match TRBD1. CDR3 length: 16 amino acids. Looked up from germline, CDR1 is SGHTA and CDR2 is FQGNSA. V lost 4 bases, J lost 5 bases, and 9 bases stayed unmatched. CDR3 amino acids: CASSSQGANGNNEQFF. The CDR3 DNA is TGTGCCAGCAGCTCACAGGGGGCTAATGGAAACAATGAGCAGTTCTTC.

The V call is TRBV6-5, the J call TRBJ1-1, with TRBD1 matching over 7 bases. This CDR3 spans 14 amino acids. V shed 2 bases, J shed 0 bases, and the junction held 0 bases outside the gene matches. Germline CDR1 is MNHEY and CDR2 is SVGAGI. The CDR3 is CASSYDRVNTEAFF. The CDR3, as DNA: TGTGCCAGCAGTTACGACAGGGTGAACACTGAAGCTTTCTTT.

This clone came up once. The chain uses TRBV14 and TRBJ2-4; 7 nucleotides match TRBD1. CDR3 length: 12 amino acids. The J segment lost 9 bases and the V segment lost 8 bases, leaving 7 bases of the junction unmatched. Germline lookup yields CDR1 SGHDN and CDR2 FVKESK. The CDR3 region is CASSIQGSIQYF. The CDR3, as DNA: TGTGCCAGCTCAATACAGGGGAGCATTCAGTACTTC.

The table lists this clone with a count of one. This chain uses TRBV7-9 with TRBJ1-1; maybe TRBD1 (5 bases). Germline-derived CDR1 and CDR2 are SEHNR and FQNEAQ (reference sequence). This CDR3 comprises 11 residues. V was clipped by 5 bases and J by 11 bases, with 12 bases between them. CDR3 in DNA: TGTGCCAGCAGCCCCCCCGGGGGGGCTTTCTTT. Its protein is CASSPPGGAFF.

CDR3: CASSSRGSRDTEAFF. In DNA form, the CDR3 reads TGTGCCAGCAGCTCCCGGGGGAGTAGGGACACTGAAGCTTTCTTT. The chain links TRBV5-8 to TRBJ1-1, with a weak D call TRBD1 (5 bases). Germline assignment: CDR1 SGHTS and CDR2 YDEGEE. This CDR3 has 15 amino acids. V lost 3 bases and J 3 bases, leaving 15 bases between the germline ends. The full variable domain, its missing parts supplied by reference TRBV5-8 and TRBJ1-1, is EAGVTQSPTHLIKTRGQQATLRCSPISGHTSVYWYQQALGLGLQFLLWYDEGEERNRGNFPPRFSGRQFPNYSSELNVNALELEDSALYLCASSSRGSRDTEAFFGQGTRLTVV.

This clone has a single count. This chain joins TRBV5-1 and TRBJ1-2; unclear D gene. Germline CDR1 reads SGHRS; CDR2 reads YFSETQ. The CDR3 contains 13 residues. V lost 0 bases, J lost 4 bases, and 7 bases lay in between. As DNA, the CDR3 is TGCGCCAGCAGCTTGGTACCAGTCTATGGCTACACCTTC. It encodes CASSLVPVYGYTF.

The table lists this clone with a few counts. This chain joins TRBV14 and TRBJ1-1; tentatively, D is TRBD1 (5 bases). The germline gives CDR1 SGHDN, CDR2 FVKESK. The V end lost 1 base, the J end lost 7 bases, and 13 bases lay between the germline ends. The CDR3 has 14 residues. The CDR3 sequence is CASSQAGGLVEAFF. The CDR3 nucleotides read TGTGCCAGCAGCCAAGCGGGGGGACTGGTTGAAGCTTTCTTT.